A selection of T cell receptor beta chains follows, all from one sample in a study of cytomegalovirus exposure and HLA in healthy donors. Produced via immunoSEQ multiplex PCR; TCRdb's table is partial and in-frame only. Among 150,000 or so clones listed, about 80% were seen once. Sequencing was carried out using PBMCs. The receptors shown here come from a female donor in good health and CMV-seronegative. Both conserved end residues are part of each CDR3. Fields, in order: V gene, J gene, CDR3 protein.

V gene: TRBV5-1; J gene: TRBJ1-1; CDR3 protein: CASSYGNYMNTEAFF
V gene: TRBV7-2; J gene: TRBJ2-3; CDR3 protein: CASSLGGESTDTQYF
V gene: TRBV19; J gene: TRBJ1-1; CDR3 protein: CASSSGQGRTEAFF
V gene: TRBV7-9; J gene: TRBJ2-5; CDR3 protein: CASSSLRGLETQYF
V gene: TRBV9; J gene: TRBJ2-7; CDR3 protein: CASSPHLASTLYEQYF
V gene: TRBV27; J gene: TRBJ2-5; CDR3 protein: CASGARGQETQYF
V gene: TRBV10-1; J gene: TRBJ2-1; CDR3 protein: CASSELAGGRPGEQFF
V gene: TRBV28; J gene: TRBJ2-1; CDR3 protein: CASSLYGAPSSYNEQFF
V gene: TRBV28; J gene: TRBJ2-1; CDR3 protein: CASSLLTEGRYNEQFF
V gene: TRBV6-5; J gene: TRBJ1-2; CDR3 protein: CASSYFEKWRGYTF
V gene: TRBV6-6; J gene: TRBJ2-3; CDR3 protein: CASSYSTSDTQYF
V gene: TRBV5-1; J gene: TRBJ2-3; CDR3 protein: CASSLPLADTDTQYF
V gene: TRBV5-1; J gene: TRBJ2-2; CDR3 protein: CASSLVQGGTGELFF
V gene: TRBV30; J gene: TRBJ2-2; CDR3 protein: CAWSQLFAGELFF
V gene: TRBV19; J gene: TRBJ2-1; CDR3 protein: CASSIPTRAYNEQFF
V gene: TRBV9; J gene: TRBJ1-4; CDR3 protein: CASSPRTGTEKLFF
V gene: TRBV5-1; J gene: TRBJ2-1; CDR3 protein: CASSSLAGSSYNEQFF
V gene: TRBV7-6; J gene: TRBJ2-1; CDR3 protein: CASSASGGEQFF
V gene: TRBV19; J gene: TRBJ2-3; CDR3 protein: CASSIVRGISTDTQYF
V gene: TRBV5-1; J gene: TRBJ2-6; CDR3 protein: CASKDPGQLLSGANVLTF
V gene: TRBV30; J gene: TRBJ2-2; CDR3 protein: CAWSVLQATGELFF
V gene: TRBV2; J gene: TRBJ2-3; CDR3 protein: CASSRDRRLGDTQYF
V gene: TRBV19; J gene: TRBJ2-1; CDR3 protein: CASGGTVRTDEQFF
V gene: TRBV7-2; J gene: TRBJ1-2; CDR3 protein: CASSLARTGGYTF
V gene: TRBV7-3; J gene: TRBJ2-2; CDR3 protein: CASSLTGARTGELFF
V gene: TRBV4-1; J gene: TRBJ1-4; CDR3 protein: CASSVDRDEKLFF
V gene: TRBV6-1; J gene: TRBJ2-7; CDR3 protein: CASSTVSYEQYF
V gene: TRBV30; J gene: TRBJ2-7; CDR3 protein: CAWSESGDYEQYF
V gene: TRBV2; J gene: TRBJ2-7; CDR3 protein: CASRGTALPSYEQYF